Listed here are 18 T cell receptor beta chains from one sample, sequenced in a study of regulatory T cells in long-lasting Graves disease. Time point defined: newly diagnosed GD, antithyroid drugs for less than 3 months. With RNA extracted from PBMCs as input, the TCR library was made. The authors built TCR beta libraries using iRepertoire HTBI primers and Arm-PCR of CDR3 regions. MiXCR, run by TCRdb on the multiplex PCR reads, gives a single entry per CDR3 protein. Of roughly 500,000 distinct CDR3 sequences listed, approximately 13% are singletons. This sample also belongs to another study, concerning T cells in Graves' hyperthyroidism and ophthalmopathy.

Sequenced here: peripheral blood mononuclear cells (PBMCs), sampled at new diagnosis, from a patient treated with antithyroid drugs. All receptors come from a man younger than 40 with Graves disease.

This clonotype was recorded at least ten times. This chain's CDR3 is CASSLAAGVRQPQHF. DNA of the CDR3: TGTGCCAGCAGTTTGGCGGCAGGGGTGCGTCAGCCCCAGCATTTT. The chain couples TRBV27 to TRBJ1-5; possible D gene TRBD1, 6 bases. This CDR3 has 15 amino acids. Germline assignment: CDR1 MNHEY and CDR2 SMNVEV (reference sequence). V lost 3 bases, J lost 6 bases, and 15 bases lay in between.

This clonotype was counted a few times. The V gene is TRBV19, the J gene TRBJ1-2, with a possible D match to TRBD1 (6 bases). The CDR3 has 16 residues. The germline CDR1 and CDR2 sequences are LNHDA and SQIVND (reference sequence). V lost 3 bases and J 2 bases, leaving 16 bases between the germline ends. CDR3 region: CASSMGRDNPNYGYTF. The CDR3 DNA sequence: TGTGCCAGTAGTATGGGAAGGGACAACCCCAACTATGGCTACACCTTC. Together with reference TRBV19 and TRBJ1-2, the CDR3 gives the full variable domain: DGGITQSPKYLFRKEGQNVTLSCEQNLNHDAMYWYRQDPGQGLRLIYYSQIVNDFQKGDIAEGYSVSREKKESFPLTVTSAQKNPTAFYLCASSMGRDNPNYGYTFGSGTRLTVV.

This chain links TRBV20-1 with TRBJ2-1; no reliable D call. Germline lookup yields CDR1 DFQATT and CDR2 SNEGSKA (reference sequence). There are 11 residues in the CDR3. V was cut by 3 bases and J by 8 bases, with 8 bases left in between. CDR3 sequence: CSASYRDEQFF. CDR3 nucleotide sequence: TGCAGTGCTAGTTATAGGGATGAGCAGTTCTTC.

The J gene is TRBJ2-1, the V gene TRBV25-1; tentatively, D is TRBD1 or TRBD2 (5 bases each). The ends were cut back, 11 bases at V and 6 bases at J, with 17 bases in the middle. The CDR3 contains 13 residues. Germline-derived CDR1 and CDR2 are MGHDK and SYGVNS. The CDR3, as DNA: TGTGCCGGGGGAAGGAACTTGAGCAATGAGCAGTTCTTC. Translating it yields CAGGRNLSNEQFF.

This clonotype has a count of ten or more. This chain joins TRBV6-2 or TRBV6-3 and TRBJ1-5, with 10 bases matching TRBD1. The CDR3 loop spans 17 amino acids. Unmatched junction bases numbered 8, after V lost 0 bases and J lost 6 bases. Germline assignment: CDR1 MNHEY and CDR2 SVGEGT. CDR3 residues: CASSYSTGTGVGQPQHF. CDR3 nucleotides: TGTGCCAGCAGTTACTCGACAGGGACAGGGGTAGGTCAGCCCCAGCATTTT.

The V gene is TRBV14, the J gene TRBJ1-5; D gene uncertain. The germline V gene encodes CDR1 SGHDN and CDR2 FVKESK. Trimming left V 0 bases short and J 7 bases short, with 19 bases between. The CDR3 spans 17 residues. CDR3 sequence reads: CASSQEVQAGLGQPQHF. The CDR3 DNA reads as TGTGCCAGCAGCCAAGAAGTTCAGGCGGGGTTGGGCCAGCCCCAGCATTTT. Together with reference TRBV14 and TRBJ1-5, the CDR3 gives the full variable domain: EAGVTQFPSHSVIEKGQTVTLRCDPISGHDNLYWYRRVMGKEIKFLLHFVKESKQDESGMPNNRFLAERTGGTYSTLKVQPAELEDSGVYFCASSQEVQAGLGQPQHFGDGTRLSIL.

This rearrangement joins TRBV24-1 to TRBJ2-1; weak D call: TRBD1 (5 bases). The CDR3 covers 14 residues. Per germline, CDR1 KGHDR and CDR2 SFDVKD. The germline V and J ends were trimmed by 4 bases and 3 bases, with 9 bases remaining between them. CDR3 residues: CATSERGFYNEQFF. DNA of the CDR3: TGTGCCACCAGTGAAAGGGGTTTCTACAATGAGCAGTTCTTC.

In its sample, this clonotype was seen many times. The J gene is TRBJ1-5, the V gene TRBV29-1; D is ambiguous. Germline V gives CDR1 SQVTM, CDR2 ANQGSEA. Trimming left V 4 bases short and J 0 bases short, with 10 bases between. The CDR3 has 14 amino acids. The CDR3 protein is CSVAMGSSNQPQHF. Here the CDR3 DNA reads TGCAGCGTTGCCATGGGTAGTAGCAATCAGCCCCAGCATTTT.

This clonotype has ten or more counts. This chain links TRBV12-3 or TRBV12-4 with TRBJ2-3, with D uncertain. V lost 1 base and J 8 bases, leaving 10 bases between the germline ends. The CDR3 covers 13 residues. The CDR3 nucleotides are TGTGCCAGCAGTTTAGTGAATGTAGGTACGCAGTATTTT. It translates to CASSLVNVGTQYF.

This clonotype was observed a handful of times. The chain carries TRBV5-4 and TRBJ2-7; 9 bases agree with TRBD2. Germline assignment: CDR1 SGHNT and CDR2 YYREEE (reference sequence). With 0 bases clipped from V and 5 bases from J, the junction kept 9 bases outside the gene matches. CDR3 length equals 16 residues. The CDR3 DNA follows: TGTGCCAGCAGCTTGGCTGGTTCTAGCGGGATCCACGAGCAGTACTTC. This gives the protein CASSLAGSSGIHEQYF.

This clonotype was seen ten or more times. V usage is TRBV20-1 and J usage is TRBJ2-1; possible D gene TRBD2, 6 bases. The CDR3 covers 15 residues. CDR1 and CDR2 (germline): DFQATT, SNEGSKA (reference sequence). The V end lost 6 bases, the J end lost 0 bases, and 15 bases lay between the germline ends. The CDR3: CSAGNRGSSYNEQFF. In DNA, the CDR3 is TGCAGTGCGGGTAACCGGGGGAGCTCCTACAATGAGCAGTTCTTC.

On this clonotype itself: This sequence may be a read error, since a much larger clone differs from it by one base. This chain links TRBV12-3 or TRBV12-4 with TRBJ1-3, with D possibly being TRBD1 (5 bases). The CDR3 runs to 16 residues. The CDR3 DNA reads TGTGCCAGCAGCTCGACCAGGGATGGCTCTGGACACACCATATATTTT. Its translation is CASSSTRDGSGHTIYF.

V gene TRBV19 combines with J gene TRBJ1-2; TRBD1 aligns across 7 bases. The germline V gene encodes CDR1 LNHDA and CDR2 SQIVND (reference sequence). Unmatched junction bases numbered 12, after V lost 9 bases and J lost 8 bases. This CDR3 has 13 residues. In DNA, the CDR3 is TGTGCCAGCAGGACAGACAGGGTAGCAGGCTACACCTTC. This translates into CASRTDRVAGYTF. The variable domain in full, with the rest retrieved from reference TRBV19 and TRBJ1-2, is DGGITQSPKYLFRKEGQNVTLSCEQNLNHDAMYWYRQDPGQGLRLIYYSQIVNDFQKGDIAEGYSVSREKKESFPLTVTSAQKNPTAFYLCASRTDRVAGYTFGSGTRLTVV.

This clonotype occurred many times. CDR3 DNA: TGTGCCAGCAGGGGGGTCGGGGGCAGCTCCTACAATGAGCAGTTCTTC. This gives the protein CASRGVGGSSYNEQFF. The rearrangement joins TRBV7-2 to TRBJ2-1, with D possibly called TRBD1 or TRBD2 (6 bases each). The CDR3 totals 16 residues. In germline, CDR1 is SGHTA, CDR2 FQGNSA. V was pared by 6 bases and J by 0 bases, with 15 bases between.

This clonotype was found once. The chain recombines TRBV11-2 with TRBJ2-5, with D unresolved. The V gene's germline CDR1 is SGHAT and CDR2 FQNNGV. V lost 1 base and J lost 1, with 13 bases in between. CDR3 length: 16 residues. The CDR3 region is CASSLGAGPSQETQYF. The CDR3 DNA reads as TGTGCCAGCAGCTTAGGAGCCGGCCCGAGCCAAGAGACCCAGTACTTC.

This clonotype has only a few counts. The rearrangement joins TRBV5-4 to TRBJ2-5; D is perhaps TRBD2 (7 bases). CDR3 length equals 15 residues. V lost 0 bases and J lost 3, with 12 bases in between. Germline loops: CDR1 SGHNT, CDR2 YYREEE (reference sequence). The CDR3 sequence is CASSLGGGREETQYF. CDR3 in DNA: TGTGCCAGCAGCTTGGGGGGGGGCCGGGAAGAGACCCAGTACTTC.

This clonotype was seen many times. This chain uses TRBV20-1 with TRBJ1-2; TRBD1 matches at 9 bases. The length of the CDR3 is 16 residues. CDR1 is DFQATT, CDR2 SNEGSKA, per germline (reference sequence). V trimming: 2 bases; J trimming: 3 bases; junction bases outside the gene matches: 10. CDR3 sequence reads: CSARPAPGQGDYGYTF. In DNA form, the CDR3 reads TGCAGTGCTAGACCAGCGCCGGGACAGGGTGACTATGGCTACACCTTC.

This clonotype was recorded many times. The chain couples TRBV7-9 to TRBJ2-5; D call uncertain. The CDR3 runs to 13 residues. V was cut by 5 bases and J by 1 base, with 8 bases left in between. CDR1 and CDR2 (germline): SEHNR, FQNEAQ (reference sequence). The CDR3 region is CASSPGLQETQYF. The DNA of the CDR3 is TGTGCCAGCAGCCCCGGCCTCCAAGAGACCCAGTACTTC.